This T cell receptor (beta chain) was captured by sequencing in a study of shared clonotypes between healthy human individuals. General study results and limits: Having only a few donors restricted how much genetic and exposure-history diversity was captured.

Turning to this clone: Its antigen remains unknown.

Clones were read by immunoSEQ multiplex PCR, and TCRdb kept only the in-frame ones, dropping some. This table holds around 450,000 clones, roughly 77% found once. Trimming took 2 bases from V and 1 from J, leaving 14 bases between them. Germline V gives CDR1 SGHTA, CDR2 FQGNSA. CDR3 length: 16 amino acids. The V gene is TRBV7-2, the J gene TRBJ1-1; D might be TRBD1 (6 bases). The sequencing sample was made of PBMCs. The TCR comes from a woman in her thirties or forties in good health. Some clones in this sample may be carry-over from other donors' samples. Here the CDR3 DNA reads TGTGCCAGCAGCTTACCCTCATCGACAGGGAACACTGAAGCTTTCTTT. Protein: CASSLPSSTGNTEAFF.